The rows below give T cell receptor beta chains drawn from one sample of a study of cytomegalovirus exposure and HLA in healthy donors. Assay: immunoSEQ multiplex PCR; the TCRdb copy retains only in-frame clones and omits some. The data hold about 100,000 clones, with around 78% observed a single time. Sequencing used PBMCs. The receptors originated from a man aged 25 to 40 in good health and CMV-seronegative. Each CDR3 is given with its conserved first and last residue. The D gene is left open where the match is weak. Clone size appears in some rows only: once, few, many, or a class for an expanded clone.

V gene	clone size	D gene	J gene	CDR3 DNA	CDR3 protein
TRBV2	few	NA	TRBJ1-1	TGTGCCAGCATCAAGGAGCGGGGGTGGAACACTGAAGCTTTCTTT	CASIKERGWNTEAFF
TRBV6-5	NA	TRBD1	TRBJ1-2	TGTGCCAGCAGGGACAGGGAGCAGCGAGGCTACACCTTC	CASRDREQRGYTF
TRBV5-1	few	TRBD1	TRBJ2-7	TGCGCCAGCAGCCACCGGGACAGGGGGCCTTACGAGCAGTACTTC	CASSHRDRGPYEQYF
TRBV6-6	NA	NA	TRBJ2-1	TGTGCCAGCAGTTACGGGCAGGGAGGCAATGAGCAGTTCTTC	CASSYGQGGNEQFF
TRBV15	NA	TRBD2	TRBJ2-7	TGTGCCACCAGCATTAGCGGGAGGGCCGGCAGGCAGTACTTC	CATSISGRAGRQYF
TRBV27	NA	TRBD1	TRBJ1-1	TGTGCCAGCAGTCTAGCTACCGGGACAGGTGAAGCTTTCTTT	CASSLATGTGEAFF
TRBV28	few	NA	TRBJ1-4	TGTGCCAGCAGTAGAGGGACTGCAACTAATGAAAAACTGTTTTTT	CASSRGTATNEKLFF
TRBV21-1	NA	NA	TRBJ2-3	TGTGCCAGCTCCACTTCCTGCACAGATACGCAGTATTTT	CASSTSCTDTQYF
TRBV19	NA	TRBD1	TRBJ1-2	TGTGCCAGTAGCATCTCAAAGGTCCCGGGACAGCGGCTACCGGGCTACACCTTC	CASSISKVPGQRLPGYTF
TRBV28	NA	TRBD2	TRBJ2-1	TGTGCCAGCAGTGGAACTCGGACTAGCGGGGGGGATTACAATGAGCAGTTCTTC	CASSGTRTSGGDYNEQFF
TRBV5-8	NA	NA	TRBJ2-5	TGTGCCAGCAGCCCGGGGTCAGGGAGGGAGACCCAGTACTTC	CASSPGSGRETQYF
TRBV6-4	once	NA	TRBJ2-6	TGTGCCAGCAGCCTGGGGGCGGACCCCGGCAGCGTCCTGACTTTC	CASSLGADPGSVLTF
TRBV29-1	NA	NA	TRBJ2-1	TGCAGCGTGATCGCTACCTGGACAAACAATGAGCAGTTCTTC	CSVIATWTNNEQFF
TRBV5-1	NA	TRBD1	TRBJ2-7	TGCGCCAGCAAAGGGACAGGTCACTACGAGCAGTACTTC	CASKGTGHYEQYF
TRBV14	NA	NA	TRBJ2-3	TGTGCCAGCAGCCAAGAGCGGGCGGTAACGCAGTATTTT	CASSQERAVTQYF
TRBV10-3	few	TRBD2	TRBJ2-7	TGTGCCAGCAGTCCCTCCGGCGGGAGCATGGACGAGCAGTACTTC	CASSPSGGSMDEQYF
TRBV19	few	NA	TRBJ2-7	TGTGCCAGTAGTATAGACCCGGCAGGCGAGCAGTACTTC	CASSIDPAGEQYF
TRBV18	few	NA	TRBJ1-1	TGTGCCAGCTCACCAGGCGGTACGAACACTGAAGCTTTCTTT	CASSPGGTNTEAFF
TRBV10-2	NA	TRBD1	TRBJ1-2	TGCGCCAGCAGCCCTACGGGACAGGGTCTCTATGGCTACACCTTC	CASSPTGQGLYGYTF
TRBV6-5	NA	NA	TRBJ1-1	TGTGCCAGCAGCCCCCCAAGCGGCACTGAAGCTTTCTTT	CASSPPSGTEAFF
TRBV5-4	NA	TRBD1	TRBJ2-3	TGTGCCAGCAGGAACCGGGACAGGGGGACAGATACGCAGTATTTT	CASRNRDRGTDTQYF
TRBV9	once	NA	TRBJ2-5	TGTGCCAGCAGCGTATTGGGCAGGGAACAAGAGACCCAGTACTTC	CASSVLGREQETQYF
TRBV5-5	NA	NA	TRBJ1-5	TGTGCCAGCAGCTCCGGGATGGGGGGTCAGCCCCAGCATTTT	CASSSGMGGQPQHF
TRBV7-3	NA	NA	TRBJ1-1	TGTGCCAGCAGCTTAACGAGGTCGGATGGCCTTTTGAACACTGAAGCTTTCTTT	CASSLTRSDGLLNTEAFF
TRBV10-1	NA	TRBD2	TRBJ2-2	TGCGCCAGCAGTGAGTCATCCTTGACTAGCGGGAGGATCGGCACCGGGGAGCTGTTTTTT	CASSESSLTSGRIGTGELFF
TRBV19	NA	NA	TRBJ2-7	TGTGCCAGTAGTATAGAGAGGAGCTCCTACGAGCAGTACTTC	CASSIERSSYEQYF
TRBV9	NA	NA	TRBJ2-3	TGTGCCAGCAGCGTTCAGGGGCTGACAGATACGCAGTATTTT	CASSVQGLTDTQYF
TRBV9	NA	NA	TRBJ2-7	TGTGCCAGCAGCCCTCTGGGGAGAGCCTACGAGCAGTACTTC	CASSPLGRAYEQYF
TRBV4-1	few	NA	TRBJ2-3	TGCGCCAGCAGCCAAGAGGGCCGGACTGATACAGATACGCAGTATTTT	CASSQEGRTDTDTQYF
TRBV6-5	NA	TRBD1	TRBJ2-5	TGTGCCAGCAGTGAGGACAGGGGCGGGGAGACCCAGTACTTC	CASSEDRGGETQYF
TRBV28	NA	NA	TRBJ2-2	TGTGCCAGCAGCCGGGGAGACACCGGGGAGCTGTTTTTT	CASSRGDTGELFF
TRBV5-1	NA	TRBD2	TRBJ2-3	TGCGCCAGCAGCTTATCCGGGACTAGCGGATCAGATACGCAGTATTTT	CASSLSGTSGSDTQYF
TRBV7-2	NA	NA	TRBJ2-5	TGTGCCAGCAGCCGTGGGGGGAGGTCCCAAGAGACCCAGTACTTC	CASSRGGRSQETQYF
TRBV7-2	few	NA	TRBJ2-1	TGTGCCAGCAGCCCCGGGGAACAGGGACAGTTCTTC	CASSPGEQGQFF
TRBV5-1	medium-sized	TRBD1	TRBJ2-7	TGCGCCAGCAGCTCTAGGTCCGGGACAGGGGCGAGGACCTACGAGCAGTACTTC	CASSSRSGTGARTYEQYF
TRBV18	NA	NA	TRBJ2-7	TGTGCCAGCTCACCAGGGGGGGCCGGCTCCTACGAGCAGTACTTC	CASSPGGAGSYEQYF
TRBV4-1	once	NA	TRBJ2-7	TGCGCCAGCAGCAAGGGGGCGGGGAGAGAGGCTCGGGAGCAGTACTTC	CASSKGAGREAREQYF
TRBV6-1	NA	NA	TRBJ2-7	TGTGCCAGCAGTTGGACAGCGAGCTCCTACGAGCAGTACTTC	CASSWTASSYEQYF
TRBV27	NA	TRBD1	TRBJ2-7	TGTGCCACTACCCCAGGGGGTGGGGGAGAGCAGTACTTC	CATTPGGGGEQYF
TRBV30	few	TRBD2	TRBJ2-1	TGTGCCTGGAAAGGGGGACTAGCATCCAATGAGCAGTTCTTC	CAWKGGLASNEQFF
TRBV28	NA	NA	TRBJ1-2	TGTGCCAGCAGTTCGGGGGGCTACACCTTC	CASSSGGYTF
TRBV7-9	NA	TRBD1	TRBJ1-2	TGTGCCAGCAGCTTCACAGGGGGTGACTATGGCTACACCTTC	CASSFTGGDYGYTF
TRBV19	NA	TRBD1	TRBJ1-2	TGTGCCAGTCAGACAGGGGACTATGGCTACACCTTC	CASQTGDYGYTF
TRBV4-1	NA	NA	TRBJ2-7	TGCGCCAGCAGCCAAGGACGGTCGGCCGCAGGGGCTACCTACGAGCAGTACTTC	CASSQGRSAAGATYEQYF
TRBV7-2	NA	TRBD2	TRBJ2-3	TGTGCCAGCAGCTCATTAGAGGGACGAGCGGGGACTTTT	CASSSLEGRAGTF
TRBV14	NA	TRBD2	TRBJ2-3	TGTGCCAGCAACCTACTAGGTAGCGGGAGCACAGATACGCAGTATTTT	CASNLLGSGSTDTQYF